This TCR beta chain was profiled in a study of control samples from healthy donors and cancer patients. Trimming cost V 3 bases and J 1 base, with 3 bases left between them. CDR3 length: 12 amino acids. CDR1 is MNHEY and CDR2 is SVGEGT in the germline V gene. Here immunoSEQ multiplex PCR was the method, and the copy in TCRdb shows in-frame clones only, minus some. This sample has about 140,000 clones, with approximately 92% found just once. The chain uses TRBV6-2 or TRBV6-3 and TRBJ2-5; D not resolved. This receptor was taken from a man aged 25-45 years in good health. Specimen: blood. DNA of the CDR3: TGTGCCAGCAGTTATCGCCAAGAGACCCAGTACTTC. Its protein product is CASSYRQETQYF.